Included here is one T cell receptor beta chain sequence, with context. The sample originates from a study of cytomegalovirus exposure and HLA in healthy donors. 13 Jbeta primers and 60 Vbeta primers were used for the PCR. TCRdb keeps only in-frame clones here, not all; method: immunoSEQ multiplex PCR. The sample yields more than 95,000 clones, about 80% seen once. The TCR originated in a man under 40 in good health and CMV-seropositive. Sequencing used PBMCs.

The CDR3 region has the DNA TGTGCCAGCAGCGTAGTTGGACAGGCGGACACAGATACGCAGTATTTT. Protein product: CASSVVGQADTDTQYF. This chain connects TRBV9 to TRBJ2-3; 7 nucleotides align to TRBD1. The CDR3 sequence is 16 residues long. The germline V gene has CDR1 SGDLS and CDR2 YYNGEE. V lost 0 bases to trimming and J lost 2 bases; unmatched junction nucleotides: 6.